This T cell receptor beta chain was documented in a study of OX40 agonist ivuxolimab in advanced cancers. Clones were read by immunoSEQ multiplex PCR, and TCRdb kept only the in-frame ones, dropping some. The table lists fewer than 40,000 clones, 74% of them singletons. Enrollment shut out patients with autoimmune disease history or systemic immunosuppression. Trimming removed 3 bases from V and 6 bases from J, with 11 bases in between. The CDR3 runs 13 residues. CDR1 and CDR2 from the germline V gene are MRHNA and SNTAGT. This sequence joins TRBV6-4 and TRBJ1-1; no reliable D call. Source: CD4+ or CD8+ T cells sorted from blood, taken in a trial of the OX40 agonist ivuxolimab. This TCR was sampled from an adult with an advanced solid tumor such as melanoma, head and neck, liver or kidney cancer. The CDR3 is CASSESARPEAFF. In DNA form, the CDR3 reads TGTGCCAGCAGTGAATCGGCAAGGCCTGAAGCTTTCTTT.